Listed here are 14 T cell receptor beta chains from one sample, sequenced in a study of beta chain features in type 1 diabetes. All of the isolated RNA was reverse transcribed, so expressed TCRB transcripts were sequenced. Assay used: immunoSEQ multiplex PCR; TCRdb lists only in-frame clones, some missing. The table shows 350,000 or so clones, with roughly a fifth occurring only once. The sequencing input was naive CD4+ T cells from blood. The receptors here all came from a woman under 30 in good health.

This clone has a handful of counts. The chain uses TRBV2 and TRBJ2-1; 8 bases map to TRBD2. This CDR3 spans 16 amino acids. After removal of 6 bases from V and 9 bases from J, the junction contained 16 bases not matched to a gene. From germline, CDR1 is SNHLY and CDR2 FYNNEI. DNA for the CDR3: TGTGCCAGCAGGTATCCCACTAGCGGCCCTAGAGTTGAGCAGTTCTTC. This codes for CASRYPTSGPRVEQFF. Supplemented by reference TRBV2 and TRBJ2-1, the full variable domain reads EPEVTQTPSHQVTQMGQEVILRCVPISNHLYFYWYRQILGQKVEFLVSFYNNEISEKSEIFDDQFSVERPDGSNFTLKIRSTKLEDSAMYFCASRYPTSGPRVEQFFGPGTRLTVL.

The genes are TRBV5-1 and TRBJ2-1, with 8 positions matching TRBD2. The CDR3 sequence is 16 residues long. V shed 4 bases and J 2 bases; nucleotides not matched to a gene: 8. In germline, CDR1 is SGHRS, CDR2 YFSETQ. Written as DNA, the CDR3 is TGCGCCAGCAGCCATCCGAGCGGGGGCACCTACAATGAGCAGTTCTTC. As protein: CASSHPSGGTYNEQFF.

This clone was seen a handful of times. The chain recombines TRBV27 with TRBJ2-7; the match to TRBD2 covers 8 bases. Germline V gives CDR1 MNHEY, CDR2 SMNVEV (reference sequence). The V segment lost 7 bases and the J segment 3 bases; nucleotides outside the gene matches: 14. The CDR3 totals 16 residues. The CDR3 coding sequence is TGTGCCAGCATGATAAGGAGCGGGAGAGGGCTCTACGAGCAGTACTTC. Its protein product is CASMIRSGRGLYEQYF.

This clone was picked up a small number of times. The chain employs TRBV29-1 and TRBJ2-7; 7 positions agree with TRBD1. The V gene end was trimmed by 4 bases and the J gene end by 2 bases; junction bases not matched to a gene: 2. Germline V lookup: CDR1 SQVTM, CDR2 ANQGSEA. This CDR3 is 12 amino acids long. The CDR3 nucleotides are TGCAGCGTTGGGGACAGACCCTACGAGCAGTACTTC. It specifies CSVGDRPYEQYF.

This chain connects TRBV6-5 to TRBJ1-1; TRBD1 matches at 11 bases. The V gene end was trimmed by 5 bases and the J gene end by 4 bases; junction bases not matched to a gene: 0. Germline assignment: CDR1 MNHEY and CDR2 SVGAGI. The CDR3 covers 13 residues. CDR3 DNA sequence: TGTGCCAGCAGTGGGACAGGGGGCACTGAAGCTTTCTTT. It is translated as CASSGTGGTEAFF.

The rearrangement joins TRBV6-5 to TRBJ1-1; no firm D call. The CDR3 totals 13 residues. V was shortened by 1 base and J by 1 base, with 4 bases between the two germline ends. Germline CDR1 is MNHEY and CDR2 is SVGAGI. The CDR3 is CASSYFKNTEAFF. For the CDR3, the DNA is TGTGCCAGCAGTTACTTCAAGAACACTGAAGCTTTCTTT.

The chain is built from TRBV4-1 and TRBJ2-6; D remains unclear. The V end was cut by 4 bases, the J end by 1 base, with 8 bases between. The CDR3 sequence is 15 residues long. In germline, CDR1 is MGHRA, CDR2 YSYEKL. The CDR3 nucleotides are TGCGCCAGCAGCCCCTTTTCTTCTGGGGCCAACGTCCTGACTTTC. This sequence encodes CASSPFSSGANVLTF.

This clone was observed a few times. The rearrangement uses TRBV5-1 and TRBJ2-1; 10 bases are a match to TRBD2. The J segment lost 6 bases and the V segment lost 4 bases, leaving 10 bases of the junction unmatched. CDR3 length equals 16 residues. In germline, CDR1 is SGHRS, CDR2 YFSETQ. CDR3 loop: CASSGSLAGVSNEQFF. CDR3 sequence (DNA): TGCGCCAGCAGCGGATCGCTAGCGGGAGTTAGCAATGAGCAGTTCTTC.

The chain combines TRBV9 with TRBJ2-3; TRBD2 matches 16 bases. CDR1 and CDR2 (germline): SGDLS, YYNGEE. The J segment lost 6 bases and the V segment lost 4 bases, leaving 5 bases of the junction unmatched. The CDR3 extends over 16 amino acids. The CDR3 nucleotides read TGTGCCAGCAGCCTCGGGACTAGCGGGGGGGCCGATACGCAGTATTTT. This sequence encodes CASSLGTSGGADTQYF. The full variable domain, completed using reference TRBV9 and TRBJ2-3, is DSGVTQTPKHLITATGQRVTLRCSPRSGDLSVYWYQQSLDQGLQFLIQYYNGEERAKGNILERFSAQQFPDLHSELNLSSLELGDSALYFCASSLGTSGGADTQYFGPGTRLTVL.

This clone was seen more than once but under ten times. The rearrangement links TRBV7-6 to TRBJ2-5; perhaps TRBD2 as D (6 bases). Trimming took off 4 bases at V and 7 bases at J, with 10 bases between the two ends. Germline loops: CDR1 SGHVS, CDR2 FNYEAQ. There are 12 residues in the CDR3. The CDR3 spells CASSSAGGTQYF. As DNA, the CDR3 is TGTGCCAGCAGCTCGGCCGGGGGGACCCAGTACTTC.

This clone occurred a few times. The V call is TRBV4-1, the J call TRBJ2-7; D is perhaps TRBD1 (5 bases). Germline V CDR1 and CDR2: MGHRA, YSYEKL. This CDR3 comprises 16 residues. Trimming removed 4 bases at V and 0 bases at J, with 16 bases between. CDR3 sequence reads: CASSRLLGAGSYEQYF. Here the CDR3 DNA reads TGCGCCAGCAGCCGGCTTTTAGGGGCTGGCTCCTACGAGCAGTACTTC.

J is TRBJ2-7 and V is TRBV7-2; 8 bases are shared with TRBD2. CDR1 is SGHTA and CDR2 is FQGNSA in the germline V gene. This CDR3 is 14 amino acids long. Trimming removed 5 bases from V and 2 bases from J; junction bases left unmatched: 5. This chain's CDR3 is CASSTGGTPYEQYF. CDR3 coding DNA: TGTGCCAGCAGCACGGGGGGGACTCCCTACGAGCAGTACTTC.

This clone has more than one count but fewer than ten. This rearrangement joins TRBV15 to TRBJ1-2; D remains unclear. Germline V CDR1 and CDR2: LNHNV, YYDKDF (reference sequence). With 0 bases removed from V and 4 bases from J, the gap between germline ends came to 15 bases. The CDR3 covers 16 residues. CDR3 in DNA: TGTGCCACCAGCAGAGATTGGCGGGCGATGGCCTATGGCTACACCTTC. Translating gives CATSRDWRAMAYGYTF.

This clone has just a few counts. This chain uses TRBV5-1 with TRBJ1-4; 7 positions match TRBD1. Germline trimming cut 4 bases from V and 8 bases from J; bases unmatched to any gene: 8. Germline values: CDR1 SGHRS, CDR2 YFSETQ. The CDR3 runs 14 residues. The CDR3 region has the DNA TGCGCCAGCAGCAGACAGGGACGGGGAGAAAAACTGTTTTTT. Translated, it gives CASSRQGRGEKLFF.